The T cell receptor beta chain under discussion was sequenced for a study of beta chain features in type 1 diabetes. Findings of the study overall: Type 1 diabetes patients had fewer VDJ junction insertions and more deletions. TCRB repertoires of naive, central memory and Treg cells appeared more similar among patients than among healthy donors.

Germline trimming cut 6 bases from V and 6 bases from J; bases unmatched to any gene: 8. In germline, CDR1 is MNHEY, CDR2 SVGAGI. CDR3 length equals 15 residues. All of the isolated RNA was reverse transcribed, so expressed TCRB transcripts were sequenced. Sequenced by immunoSEQ multiplex PCR; TCRdb stores in-frame clones only, minus some. This table has fewer than 650,000 clones, around a sixth appearing once. Concerning this clone: The target antigen is unknown.

Sequenced: naive CD4+ T cells from blood. The sequence was collected from a man between 18 and 29 years old in good health. The rearrangement joins TRBV6-5 to TRBJ2-3, with TRBD2 identical over 11 bases. The CDR3: CASSRSGGARDTQYF. In DNA form, the CDR3 reads TGTGCCAGCAGCCGTAGCGGGGGGGCCAGGGATACGCAGTATTTT.